The present entry profiles one T cell receptor (beta chain) with its context. The germline CDR1 and CDR2 sequences are SGHKS and YYEKEE (reference sequence). There are 15 residues in the CDR3. Trimming took off 4 bases at V and 0 bases at J, with 11 bases between the two ends. Authors' data handling: Reference gene primer amplification gave estimated nucleated cell counts. Assay: immunoSEQ multiplex PCR; the TCRdb copy retains only in-frame clones and omits some. The D gene and trimming were derived from the DNA, and the V and J assignments and clone size from that table. Of around 120,000 clones listed, roughly 85% are singletons. This record comes from a study of blood T cell repertoires in COVID-19.

The chain links TRBV5-5 to TRBJ1-3; D uncertain. Sequencing input: peripheral blood. This TCR was recovered from a man older than 75 with acute or convalescent COVID-19. The CDR3 spells CASSAGPFSGNTIYF. For the CDR3, the DNA is TGTGCCAGCAGCGCTGGCCCCTTCTCTGGAAACACCATATATTTT.